In this sample, the clone carrying this T cell receptor (beta chain) turned up many times. No antigen is known for it. A single record per CDR3 protein comes from TCRdb applying MiXCR to the reads. The sample records 250,000 or so distinct CDR3 sequences, roughly 10% being singletons. The data derive from a study of T cell repertoires in cytomegalovirus infection. As for the study in general: An indication of both CMV infection and matching HLA type came from public TCR beta signatures. Findings of the study overall: HLA-C-restricted CMV clonotypes gave the most frequent clonotype in two of eight donors. Summed frequency of shared TCR beta families picked out CMV carriers who also had the relevant HLA.

J gave up 10 bases and V 4 bases, and 6 bases lay outside the gene matches. This CDR3 region has 14 residues. Germline values: CDR1 SGHVS, CDR2 FQNEAQ. The chain employs TRBV7-8 and TRBJ1-4, with TRBD1 identical over 10 bases. The TCR sequence derives from a human donor in good health (CMV status not recorded). Some clones in this sample may be carry-over from other donors' samples. Input material: PBMCs. CDR3 sequence (DNA): TGTGCCAGCAGCTCGACAGGGGGCTTCGGAAAACTGTTTTTT. Translation: CASSSTGGFGKLFF.